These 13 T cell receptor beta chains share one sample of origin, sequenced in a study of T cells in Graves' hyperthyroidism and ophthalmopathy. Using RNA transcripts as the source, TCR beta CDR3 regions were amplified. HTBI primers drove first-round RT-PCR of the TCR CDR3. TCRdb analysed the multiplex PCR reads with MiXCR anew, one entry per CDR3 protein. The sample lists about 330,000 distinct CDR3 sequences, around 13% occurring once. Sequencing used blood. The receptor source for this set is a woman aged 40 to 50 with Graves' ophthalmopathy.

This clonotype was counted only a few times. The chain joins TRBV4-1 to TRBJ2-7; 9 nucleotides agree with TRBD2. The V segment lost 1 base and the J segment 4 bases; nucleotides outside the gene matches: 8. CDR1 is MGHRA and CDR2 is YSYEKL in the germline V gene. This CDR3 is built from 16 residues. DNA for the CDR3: TGCGCCAGCAGCCAAGGACCGGGACTAGCAGCTTACGAGCAGTACTTC. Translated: CASSQGPGLAAYEQYF.

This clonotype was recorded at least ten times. CDR3 nucleotides: TGTGCCAGCAGCTTCTCCATATCTACCAACAATGAGCAGTTCTTC. It specifies CASSFSISTNNEQFF. The chain couples TRBV11-2 to TRBJ2-1; D gene unclear. CDR1 is SGHAT, CDR2 FQNNGV, per germline. The length of the CDR3 is 15 residues. Trimming stripped 3 bases from V and 5 bases from J, with 14 bases between.

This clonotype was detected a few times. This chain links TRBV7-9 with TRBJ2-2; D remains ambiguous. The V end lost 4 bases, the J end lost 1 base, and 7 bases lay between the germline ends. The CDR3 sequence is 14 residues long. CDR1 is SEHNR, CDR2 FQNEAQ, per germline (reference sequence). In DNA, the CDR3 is TGTGCCAGCAGCTCCGAGCGGAACACCGGGGAGCTGTTTTTT. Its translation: CASSSERNTGELFF.

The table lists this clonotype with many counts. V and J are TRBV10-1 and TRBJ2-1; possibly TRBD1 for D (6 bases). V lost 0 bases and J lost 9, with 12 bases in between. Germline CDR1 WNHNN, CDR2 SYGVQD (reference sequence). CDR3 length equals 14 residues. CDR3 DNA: TGCGCCAGCAGTGAGTCCCCAGGGGACATTGAGCAGTTCTTC. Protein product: CASSESPGDIEQFF.

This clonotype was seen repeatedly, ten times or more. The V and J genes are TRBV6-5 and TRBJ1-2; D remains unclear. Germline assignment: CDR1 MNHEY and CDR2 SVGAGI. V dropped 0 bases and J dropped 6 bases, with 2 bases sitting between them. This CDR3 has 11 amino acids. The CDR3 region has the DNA TGTGCCAGCAGTTACTCAGATGGCTACACCTTC. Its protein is CASSYSDGYTF.

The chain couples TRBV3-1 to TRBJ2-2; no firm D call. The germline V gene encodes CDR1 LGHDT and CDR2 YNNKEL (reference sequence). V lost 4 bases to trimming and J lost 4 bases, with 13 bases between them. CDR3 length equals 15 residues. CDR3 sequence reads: CASSPPRAGTGELFF. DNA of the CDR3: TGTGCCAGCAGCCCCCCCCGGGCAGGCACCGGGGAGCTGTTTTTT.

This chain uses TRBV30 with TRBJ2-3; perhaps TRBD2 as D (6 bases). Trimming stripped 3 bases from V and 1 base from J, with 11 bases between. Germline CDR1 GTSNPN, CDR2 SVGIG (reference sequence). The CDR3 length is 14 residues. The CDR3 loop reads CAWSLAERTDTQYF. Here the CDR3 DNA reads TGTGCCTGGAGCTTAGCGGAACGCACAGATACGCAGTATTTT.

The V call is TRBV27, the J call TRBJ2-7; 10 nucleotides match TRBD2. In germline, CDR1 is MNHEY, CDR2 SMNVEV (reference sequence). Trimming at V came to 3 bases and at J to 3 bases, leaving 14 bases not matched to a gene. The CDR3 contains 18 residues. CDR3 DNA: TGTGCCAGCAGTTTTGGGGCTAGCGGGAGAGCCGGGATCTACGAGCAGTACTTC. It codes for CASSFGASGRAGIYEQYF.

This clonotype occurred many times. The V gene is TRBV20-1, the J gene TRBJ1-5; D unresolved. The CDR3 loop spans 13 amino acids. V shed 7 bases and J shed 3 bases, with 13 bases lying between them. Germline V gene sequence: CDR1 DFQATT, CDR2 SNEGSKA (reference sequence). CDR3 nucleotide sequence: TGCAGTGATCTGACGGCACACAATCAGCCCCAGCATTTT. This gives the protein CSDLTAHNQPQHF.

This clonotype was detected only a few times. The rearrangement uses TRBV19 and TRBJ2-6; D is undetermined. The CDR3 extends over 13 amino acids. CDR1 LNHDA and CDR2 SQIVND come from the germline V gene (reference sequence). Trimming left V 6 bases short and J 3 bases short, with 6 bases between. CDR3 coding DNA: TGTGCCAGTAGGAGGAGTGGGGCCAACGTCCTGACTTTC. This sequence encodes CASRRSGANVLTF.

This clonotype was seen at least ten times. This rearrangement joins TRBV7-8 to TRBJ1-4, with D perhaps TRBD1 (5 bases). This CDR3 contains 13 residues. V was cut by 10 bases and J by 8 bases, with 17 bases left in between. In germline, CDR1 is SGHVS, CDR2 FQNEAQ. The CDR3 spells CATRRGVGEKLFF. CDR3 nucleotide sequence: TGTGCCACAAGAAGAGGGGTTGGCGAAAAACTGTTTTTT.

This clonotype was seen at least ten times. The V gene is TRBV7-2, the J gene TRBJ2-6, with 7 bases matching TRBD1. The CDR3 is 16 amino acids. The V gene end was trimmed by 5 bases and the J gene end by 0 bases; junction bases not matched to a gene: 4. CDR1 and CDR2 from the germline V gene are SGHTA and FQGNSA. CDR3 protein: CASSPRTGSGANVLTF. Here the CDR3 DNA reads TGTGCCAGCAGCCCCCGGACAGGCTCTGGGGCCAACGTCCTGACTTTC.

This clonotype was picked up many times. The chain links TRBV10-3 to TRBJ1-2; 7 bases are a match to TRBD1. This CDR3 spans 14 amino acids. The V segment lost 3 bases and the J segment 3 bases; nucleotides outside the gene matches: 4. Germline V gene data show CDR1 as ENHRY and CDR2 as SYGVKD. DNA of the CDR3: TGTGCCATCAGTGAACAGGGGCGCGACTATGGCTACACCTTC. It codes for CAISEQGRDYGYTF.